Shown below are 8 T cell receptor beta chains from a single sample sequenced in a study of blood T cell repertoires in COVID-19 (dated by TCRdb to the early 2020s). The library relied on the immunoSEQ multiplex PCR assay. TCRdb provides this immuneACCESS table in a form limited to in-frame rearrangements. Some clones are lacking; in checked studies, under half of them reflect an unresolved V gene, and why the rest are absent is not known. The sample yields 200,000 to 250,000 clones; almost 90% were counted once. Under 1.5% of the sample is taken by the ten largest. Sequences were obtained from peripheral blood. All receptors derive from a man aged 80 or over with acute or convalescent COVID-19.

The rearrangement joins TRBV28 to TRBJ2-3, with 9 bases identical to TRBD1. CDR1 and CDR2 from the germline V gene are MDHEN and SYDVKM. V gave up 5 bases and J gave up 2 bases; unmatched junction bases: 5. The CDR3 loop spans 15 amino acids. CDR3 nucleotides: TGTGCCAGCAGTCCGGACAGGGGTTACACAGATACGCAGTATTTT. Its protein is CASSPDRGYTDTQYF.

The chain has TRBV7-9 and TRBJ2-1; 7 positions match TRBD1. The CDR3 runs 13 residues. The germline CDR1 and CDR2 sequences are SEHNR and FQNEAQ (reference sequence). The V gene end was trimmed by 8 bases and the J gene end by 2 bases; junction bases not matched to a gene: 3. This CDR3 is CASVGGTYNEQFF. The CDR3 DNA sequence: TGTGCCAGCGTAGGGGGCACCTACAATGAGCAGTTCTTC.

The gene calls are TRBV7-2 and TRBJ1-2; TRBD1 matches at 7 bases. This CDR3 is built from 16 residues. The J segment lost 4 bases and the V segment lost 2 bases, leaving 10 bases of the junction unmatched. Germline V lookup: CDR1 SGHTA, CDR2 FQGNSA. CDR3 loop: CASSLTWRGRSYGYTF. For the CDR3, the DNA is TGTGCCAGCAGCTTAACGTGGAGGGGGCGCAGCTATGGCTACACCTTC.

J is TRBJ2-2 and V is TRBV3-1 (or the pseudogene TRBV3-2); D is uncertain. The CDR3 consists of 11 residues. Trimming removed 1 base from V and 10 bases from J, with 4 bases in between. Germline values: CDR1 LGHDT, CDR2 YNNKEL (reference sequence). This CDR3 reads CASSQASELFF. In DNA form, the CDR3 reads TGTGCCAGCAGCCAAGCATCGGAGCTGTTTTTT.

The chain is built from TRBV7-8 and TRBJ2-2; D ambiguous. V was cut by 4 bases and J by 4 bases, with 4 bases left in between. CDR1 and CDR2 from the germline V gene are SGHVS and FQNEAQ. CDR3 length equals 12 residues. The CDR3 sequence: CASSSFTGELFF. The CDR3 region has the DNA TGTGCCAGCAGCTCCTTCACCGGGGAGCTGTTTTTT. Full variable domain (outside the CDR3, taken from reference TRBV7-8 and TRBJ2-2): GAGVSQSPRYKVAKRGQDVALRCDPISGHVSLFWYQQALGQGPEFLTYFQNEAQLDKSGLPSDRFFAERPEGSVSTLKIQRTQQEDSAVYLCASSSFTGELFFGEGSRLTVL.

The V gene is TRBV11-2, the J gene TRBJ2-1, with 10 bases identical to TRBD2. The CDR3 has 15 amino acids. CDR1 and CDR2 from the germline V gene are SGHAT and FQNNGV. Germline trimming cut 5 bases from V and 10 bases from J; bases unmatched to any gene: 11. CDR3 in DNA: TGTGCCAGCAGCCCGACTAGCGGGTCTTTGCTGGAGCAGTTCTTC. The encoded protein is CASSPTSGSLLEQFF.

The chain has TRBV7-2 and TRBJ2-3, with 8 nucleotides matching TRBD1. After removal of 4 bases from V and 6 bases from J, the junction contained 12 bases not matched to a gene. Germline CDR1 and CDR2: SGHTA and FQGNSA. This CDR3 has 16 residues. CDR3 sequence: CASSSRDRTGSDTQYF. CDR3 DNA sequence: TGTGCCAGCAGCTCCCGTGATCGGACAGGGTCGGATACGCAGTATTTT. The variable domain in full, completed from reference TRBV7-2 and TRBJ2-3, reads GAGVSQSPSNKVTEKGKDVELRCDPISGHTALYWYRQSLGQGLEFLIYFQGNSAPDKSGLPSDRFSAERTGGSVSTLTIQRTQQEDSAVYLCASSSRDRTGSDTQYFGPGTRLTVL.

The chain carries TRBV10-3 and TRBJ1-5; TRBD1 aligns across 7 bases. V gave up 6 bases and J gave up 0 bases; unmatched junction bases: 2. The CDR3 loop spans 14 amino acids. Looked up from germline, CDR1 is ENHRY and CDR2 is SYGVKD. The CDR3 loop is CAISRDSSNQPQHF. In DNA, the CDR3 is TGTGCCATCAGCAGGGACAGTAGCAATCAGCCCCAGCATTTT.